The T cell receptor beta chain described here comes from a study of molecular identifiers for immune sequencing clone quantification. Study observations and caveats: Spiked Jurkat TCR RNA equivalent to one cell reportedly surfaced among roughly 1 million naive cells.

One entry per CDR3 protein, called by TCRdb with MiXCR from the PCR reads. The sample lists 600,000 to 650,000 distinct CDR3 sequences; just under 20% were seen once. Only a few counts were recorded for this clonotype. Its matching antigen is unknown. Sequencing was carried out using naive CD8+ T cells from blood, with Jurkat cell RNA spiked in. As for subset: FACS-sorted CD8+CD4-CCR7+CD45RA+ naive T cells. The receptor was isolated from a human donor in good health. Some libraries in this study had Jurkat cell RNA spiked in.

This CDR3 reads CSARSLGQGVHEQYF. The CDR3 DNA reads TGCAGTGCTAGAAGTCTCGGGCAGGGCGTCCACGAGCAGTACTTC. This chain uses TRBV20-1 with TRBJ2-7; TRBD1 is a possible D gene (5 bases). Trimming shortened V by 2 bases and J by 5 bases, and 19 bases separated the two germline ends. Looked up from germline, CDR1 is DFQATT and CDR2 is SNEGSKA (reference sequence). The CDR3 has 15 amino acids.